This is a list of T cell receptor beta chains from one sample in a study of T cells in Graves' hyperthyroidism and ophthalmopathy. TCRdb passed the multiplex PCR reads through MiXCR, listing each CDR3 protein once. The top ten clones hold over 15% of a sample with hundreds of thousands of distinct CDR3 sequences, under 20% of them seen once. Specimen: blood. The receptor source for this set is a woman in her fifties or sixties with Graves' hyperthyroidism that later progressed to Graves' ophthalmopathy. The CDR3 runs from the conserved cysteine through the conserved F or W. Clone size is not always given. Where it is, it says once, few, many or a class for expanded clones.

abundance	j_gene	v_gene	CDR3aa
many	TRBJ2-1	TRBV12-3/TRBV12-4	CASSETSDEQFF
few	TRBJ2-3	TRBV6-1	CASSPGVLGGTSTDTQYF
many	TRBJ2-3	TRBV5-5	CASSSTLAGGLIDTQYF
-	TRBJ1-2	TRBV20-1	CSARLVSRGSYGYTF
few	TRBJ1-2	TRBV2	CASRQGQGIYGYTF
-	TRBJ2-3	TRBV10-1	CASQLAGGTDTQYF
few	TRBJ2-5	TRBV7-7	CASSKGAAGAWETQYF
many	TRBJ1-5	TRBV12-3/TRBV12-4	CASSLEGREQPQHF
many	TRBJ2-1	TRBV5-1	CASSPRKSRPASYNEQFF
many	TRBJ2-7	TRBV11-1	CASSPRAGGPWDEQYF
many	TRBJ1-5	TRBV13	CASSLGRVRGYSNQPQHF
many	TRBJ1-2	TRBV30	CAWYRGQLRDGYTF
-	TRBJ2-2	TRBV20-1	CSARVFRGQNTGELFF
-	TRBJ2-1	TRBV3-1	CASSQDLVAGGLNEQFF
few	TRBJ1-5	TRBV19	CASSARTVNQPQHF
-	TRBJ1-1	TRBV29-1	CSVEPEETEAFF
many	TRBJ1-2	TRBV6-1	CASSELDYYGYTF
few	TRBJ2-7	TRBV27	CASASGGPYEQYF
-	TRBJ2-6	TRBV7-9	CASSQPGPGANVLTF
-	TRBJ2-5	TRBV6-1	CASSEAGGSGETQYF
many	TRBJ1-3	TRBV7-8	CASSLARGYGNTIYF
-	TRBJ1-4	TRBV2	CASRAPGQSDEKLFF
-	TRBJ1-2	TRBV7-9	CASSQTAAANYGYTF
-	TRBJ1-1	TRBV25-1	CASSELFNTEAFF
many	TRBJ2-7	TRBV18	CASSPGLAGGQMDYEQYF
few	TRBJ1-1	TRBV5-8	CASIEGSTEAFF
many	TRBJ1-1	TRBV11-2	CASRQGVATEAFF
few	TRBJ2-2	TRBV11-2	CASRPPRRGRTRELFF
-	TRBJ2-7	TRBV2	CASTRDGDYEQYF
-	TRBJ1-5	TRBV7-9	CASSSSGQDYSNQPQHF
many	TRBJ2-1	TRBV12-3/TRBV12-4	CASIRVPSGDFSSYNEQFF
many	TRBJ2-1	TRBV11-3	CASSHRGTSGRNEQFF
many	TRBJ2-2	TRBV2	CASLPDANTGELFF
many	TRBJ2-1	TRBV11-3	CASSLGPATASYNEQFF
-	TRBJ1-1	TRBV7-9	CASNLEEPNTEAFF